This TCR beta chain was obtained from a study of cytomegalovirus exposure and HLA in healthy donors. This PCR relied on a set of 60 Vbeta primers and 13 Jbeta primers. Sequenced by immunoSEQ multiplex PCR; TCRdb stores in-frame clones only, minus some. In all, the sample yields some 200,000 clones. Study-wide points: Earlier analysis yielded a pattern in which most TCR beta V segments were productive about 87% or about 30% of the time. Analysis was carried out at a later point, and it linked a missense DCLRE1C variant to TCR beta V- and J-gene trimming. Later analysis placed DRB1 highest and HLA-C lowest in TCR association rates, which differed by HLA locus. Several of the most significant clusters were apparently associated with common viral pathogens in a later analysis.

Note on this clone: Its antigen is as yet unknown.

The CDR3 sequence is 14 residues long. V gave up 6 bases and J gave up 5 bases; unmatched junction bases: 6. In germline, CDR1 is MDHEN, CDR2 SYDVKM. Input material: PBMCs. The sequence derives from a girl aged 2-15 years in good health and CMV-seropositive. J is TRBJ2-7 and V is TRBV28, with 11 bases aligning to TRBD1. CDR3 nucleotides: TGTGCCAGCAGCTTGGGACAGGGGGGCGACGAGCAGTACTTC. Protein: CASSLGQGGDEQYF.